The 3 T cell receptor beta chains presented below share a single source sample, sequenced in a study of T cell responses to AZD1222 COVID-19 vaccine. The repertoire was sequenced with immunoSEQ multiplex PCR; TCRdb's copy has only in-frame clones and lacks some. The sample holds about 120,000 clones; 85% to 90% are singletons and the top ten take 6% to 8.5%. The source material was peripheral blood, sampled 28 days after the second AZD1222 dose. These receptors all stem from an adult who received the AZD1222 COVID-19 vaccine.

This clone was seen a handful of times. This chain links TRBV4-3 with TRBJ1-3; D is perhaps TRBD1 (5 bases). This CDR3 has 17 amino acids. The germline V gene encodes CDR1 LGHNA and CDR2 YSLEER. V lost 3 bases and J lost 4, with 19 bases in between. CDR3 protein: CASSQEVASGIGNTIYF. In nucleotides, the CDR3 is TGCGCCAGCAGCCAGGAGGTGGCCTCAGGGATCGGAAACACCATATATTTT.

The V gene is TRBV12-3 or TRBV12-4, the J gene TRBJ1-4; D is uncertain. The CDR3 has 13 amino acids. The V end was cut by 4 bases, the J end by 8 bases, with 11 bases between. In nucleotides, the CDR3 is TGTGCCAGCAGTTCCCAGGATCGCGAAAAACTGTTTTTT. Amino acids: CASSSQDREKLFF.

J is TRBJ2-3 and V is TRBV7-3; 7 bases align to TRBD1. This CDR3 contains 15 residues. Germline V gene lookup returns CDR1 SGHTA and CDR2 FQGTGA. Trimming removed 0 bases from V and 8 bases from J; junction bases left unmatched: 8. The CDR3 region is CASSLTAQGVGTQYF. For the CDR3, the DNA is TGTGCCAGCAGCTTAACTGCTCAGGGGGTGGGTACGCAGTATTTT.